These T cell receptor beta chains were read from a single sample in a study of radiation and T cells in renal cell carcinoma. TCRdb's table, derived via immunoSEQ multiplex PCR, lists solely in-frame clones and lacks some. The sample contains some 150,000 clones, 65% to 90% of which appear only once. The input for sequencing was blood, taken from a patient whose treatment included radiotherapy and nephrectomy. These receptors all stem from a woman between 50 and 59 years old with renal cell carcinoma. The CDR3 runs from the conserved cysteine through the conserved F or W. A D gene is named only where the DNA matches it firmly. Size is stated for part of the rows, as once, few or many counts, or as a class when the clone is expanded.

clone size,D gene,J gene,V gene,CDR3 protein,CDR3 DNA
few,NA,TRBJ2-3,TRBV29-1,CSVKTGVGTDTQYF,TGCAGCGTTAAAACAGGAGTCGGCACAGATACGCAGTATTTT
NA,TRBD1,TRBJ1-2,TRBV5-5,CASSLVGGQLSNYGYTF,TGTGCCAGCAGCTTGGTGGGGGGACAGCTCTCTAACTATGGCTACACCTTC
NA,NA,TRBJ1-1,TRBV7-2,CASSLGTEAFF,TGTGCCAGCAGCTTAGGGACTGAAGCTTTCTTT
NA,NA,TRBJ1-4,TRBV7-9,CASSPVGTLFEKLFF,TGTGCCAGCAGTCCAGTGGGCACCTTGTTCGAAAAACTGTTTTTT
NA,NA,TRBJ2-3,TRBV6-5,CAVRPGSTDTQYF,TGTGCCGTCCGTCCGGGTAGCACAGATACGCAGTATTTT
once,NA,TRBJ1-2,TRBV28,CASSPADTSTYGYTF,TGTGCCAGCAGTCCGGCTGACACCTCAACCTATGGCTACACCTTC
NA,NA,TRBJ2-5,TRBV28,CASNIEGLQETQYF,TGTGCCAGCAATATTGAGGGACTCCAAGAGACCCAGTACTTC
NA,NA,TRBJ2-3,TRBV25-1,CASSARIASSRDTQYF,TGTGCCAGCAGTGCGAGAATCGCATCCAGTAGAGATACGCAGTATTTT
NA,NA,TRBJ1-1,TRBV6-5,CASSYSVGPGNTEAFF,TGTGCCAGCAGTTATAGCGTGGGCCCTGGGAACACTGAAGCTTTCTTT
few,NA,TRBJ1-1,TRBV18,CASSPSGDTEAFF,TGTGCCAGCTCACCATCAGGGGACACTGAAGCTTTCTTT
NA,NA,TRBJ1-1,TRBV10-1,CASSIDSTMNTEAFF,TGCGCCAGCAGTATCGATTCAACCATGAACACTGAAGCTTTCTTT
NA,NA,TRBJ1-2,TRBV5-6,CASSLASSHYTF,TGTGCCAGCAGCTTGGCATCGTCCCACTACACCTTC
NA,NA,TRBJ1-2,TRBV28,CASSLERGRGYTF,TGTGCCAGCAGTTTGGAGAGGGGACGTGGCTACACCTTC
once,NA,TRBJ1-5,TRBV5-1,CASSLDGTGNQPQHF,TGCGCCAGCAGCTTGGACGGGACGGGAAATCAGCCCCAGCATTTT
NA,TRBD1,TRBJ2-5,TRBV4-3,CASSQDRGGQGGEETQYF,TGCGCCAGCAGCCAAGATAGAGGGGGACAGGGAGGAGAAGAGACCCAGTACTTC